The 27 T cell receptor beta chains presented below share a single source sample, sequenced in a study of early T cells in non-severe SARS-CoV-2 infection. TCRdb independently ran MiXCR on the 5' RACE reads; one entry per CDR3 protein. The sample yields about 56,000 distinct CDR3 sequences, over 12% seen once. The sequenced sample was whole blood, obtained at baseline. The source of these receptors is an adult who was a healthcare worker with PCR-confirmed SARS-CoV-2 infection or an uninfected control (not recorded which).

This clonotype turned up a few times. The V call is TRBV11-2, the J call TRBJ2-6; maybe TRBD1 (5 bases). In germline, CDR1 is SGHAT, CDR2 FQNNGV. This CDR3 is 18 amino acids long. Trimming left V 2 bases short and J 4 bases short, with 18 bases between. In nucleotides, the CDR3 is TGTGCCAGCAGCTTAAGGCAGGGCTTTGGAGCGGGGGCCAACGTCCTGACTTTC. It translates to CASSLRQGFGAGANVLTF.

A word on this clonotype: One base away lies a much larger clone, so this may be a sequencing read error. This chain connects TRBV20-1 to TRBJ2-7; unclear D gene. V lost 3 bases and J lost 3, with 15 bases in between. This CDR3 spans 14 amino acids. The germline gives CDR1 DFQATT, CDR2 SNEGSKA (reference sequence). The CDR3 region is CSASYPGRDYEQYF. CDR3 nucleotides: TGCAGTGCTAGCTACCCCGGTAGGGACTACGAGCAGTACTTC.

The chain combines TRBV9 with TRBJ2-1; maybe TRBD1 (6 bases). CDR1 and CDR2 from the germline V gene are SGDLS and YYNGEE. This CDR3 spans 15 amino acids. Trimming shortened V by 4 bases and J by 7 bases, and 18 bases separated the two germline ends. For the CDR3, the DNA is TGTGCCAGCAGCCCCCACTTAAGACAGGTGAATGAGCAGTTCTTC. It encodes CASSPHLRQVNEQFF.

The chain has TRBV20-1 and TRBJ1-1; D remains unclear. The CDR3 length is 14 residues. Trimming cost V 2 bases and J 6 bases, with 16 bases left between them. Germline CDR1 and CDR2: DFQATT and SNEGSKA (reference sequence). CDR3 amino acids: CSARTRSRGPEAFF. The CDR3 DNA follows: TGCAGTGCTAGAACCCGATCTCGCGGCCCTGAAGCTTTCTTT.

The CDR3 nucleotides are TGTGCCAGCAGCTTATGGCAGGGGGGGAATTCACCCCTCCACTTT. It translates to CASSLWQGGNSPLHF. The V call is TRBV7-6, the J call TRBJ1-6; 7 bases match TRBD1. Germline V gene data show CDR1 as SGHVS and CDR2 as FNYEAQ. J was trimmed by 7 bases and V by 2 bases; bases with no gene match: 5. The CDR3 spans 15 residues.

This clonotype has at least ten counts. The rearrangement uses TRBV14 and TRBJ2-5, with D unresolved. Trimming cost V 4 bases and J 7 bases, with 10 bases left between them. Germline lookup yields CDR1 SGHDN and CDR2 FVKESK. The CDR3 is 12 residues long. This chain's CDR3 is CASSPEWGTQYF. CDR3 in DNA: TGTGCCAGCAGCCCCGAGTGGGGGACCCAGTACTTC.

The V and J genes are TRBV13 and TRBJ2-3; 8 bases line up with TRBD2. V lost 5 bases to trimming and J lost 4 bases; unmatched junction nucleotides: 11. This CDR3 contains 16 residues. Germline CDR1 and CDR2: PRHDT and FYEKMQ (reference sequence). CDR3 sequence: CASSHRGGRKADTQYF. In nucleotides, the CDR3 is TGTGCCAGCAGCCATAGGGGCGGGAGGAAGGCAGATACGCAGTATTTT.

This clonotype has more than one count but fewer than ten. The rearrangement links TRBV3-1 to TRBJ1-1, with a weak D call TRBD1 (6 bases). The CDR3 consists of 12 residues. V was pared by 1 base and J by 11 bases, with 11 bases between. Looked up from germline, CDR1 is LGHDT and CDR2 is YNNKEL (reference sequence). DNA for the CDR3: TGTGCCAGCAGCCAAGTTGGACAGCTCGCTTTCTTT. Protein: CASSQVGQLAFF.

This clonotype was recorded many times. The V and J genes are TRBV9 and TRBJ1-6; D is perhaps TRBD1 (6 bases). V was cut by 3 bases and J by 7 bases, with 14 bases left in between. Per germline, CDR1 SGDLS and CDR2 YYNGEE. The CDR3 is 15 residues long. The CDR3 is CASSASGALNSPLHF. The CDR3 coding sequence is TGTGCCAGCAGCGCCTCAGGGGCCTTGAATTCACCCCTCCACTTT.

This clonotype was seen only a few times. The rearrangement joins TRBV29-1 to TRBJ1-1; TRBD1 agrees at 10 bases. Germline CDR1 SQVTM, CDR2 ANQGSEA. Trimming at V came to 3 bases and at J to 4 bases, leaving 17 bases not matched to a gene. This CDR3 has 18 residues. Here the CDR3 reads CSVEAMGQGWIGGTEAFF. The CDR3 DNA follows: TGCAGCGTTGAGGCGATGGGACAGGGGTGGATTGGCGGCACTGAAGCTTTCTTT.

This sequence joins TRBV5-1 and TRBJ1-2; D remains unclear. Trimming removed 7 bases from V and 3 bases from J, with 7 bases in between. There are 11 residues in the CDR3. Germline V gene data show CDR1 as SGHRS and CDR2 as YFSETQ. The CDR3 DNA sequence: TGCGCCAGCTCGGGAGACTATGGCTACACCTTC. It codes for CASSGDYGYTF.

The chain joins TRBV18 to TRBJ2-7; D not certain. CDR3 length equals 14 residues. Per germline, CDR1 KGHSH and CDR2 LQKENI. V gave up 1 base and J gave up 3 bases, with 10 bases separating them. CDR3 protein: CASSPQSRDYEQYF. DNA of the CDR3: TGTGCCAGCTCACCACAGTCTAGGGACTACGAGCAGTACTTC.

This chain links TRBV5-1 with TRBJ2-3, with D unresolved. The CDR3 is 14 residues long. V was cut by 7 bases and J by 3 bases, with 15 bases left in between. The germline gives CDR1 SGHRS, CDR2 YFSETQ. The CDR3 nucleotides are TGCGCCAGCGCCCCCGAGATTGGTACAGATACGCAGTATTTT. Translating gives CASAPEIGTDTQYF.

In this sample, this clonotype turned up many times. The chain recombines TRBV20-1 with TRBJ2-7; the D is unclear. The length of the CDR3 is 12 residues. CDR1 and CDR2 (germline): DFQATT, SNEGSKA (reference sequence). Trimming removed 6 bases at V and 4 bases at J, with 13 bases between. CDR3 loop: CSAAPLGYEQYF. DNA of the CDR3: TGCAGTGCCGCCCCACTGGGATACGAGCAGTACTTC.

This clonotype was seen a few times. The genes are TRBV19 and TRBJ2-1; 11 bases fit TRBD1. There are 16 residues in the CDR3. Trimming cost V 7 bases and J 4 bases; bases outside gene matches: 9. Looked up from germline, CDR1 is LNHDA and CDR2 is SQIVND (reference sequence). Here the CDR3 DNA reads TGTGCCAGTACACGGCCAGGGACAGGGGGATACAATGAGCAGTTCTTC. This translates into CASTRPGTGGYNEQFF.

This clonotype was found a few times. The rearrangement joins TRBV5-1 to TRBJ2-3; 8 nucleotides agree with TRBD2. The CDR3 extends over 13 amino acids. The germline V gene has CDR1 SGHRS and CDR2 YFSETQ. V lost 6 bases to trimming and J lost 2 bases; unmatched junction nucleotides: 2. This CDR3 reads CASKRGITDTQYF. CDR3 nucleotides: TGCGCCAGCAAGCGGGGGATCACAGATACGCAGTATTTT.

Only a few counts were recorded for this clonotype. V usage is TRBV28 and J usage is TRBJ2-7; tentatively, D is TRBD1 or TRBD2 (6 bases each). Per germline, CDR1 MDHEN and CDR2 SYDVKM. Trimming shortened V by 3 bases and J by 4 bases, and 13 bases separated the two germline ends. The CDR3 has 14 amino acids. This chain's CDR3 is CASSFAGGTYEQYF. CDR3 in DNA: TGTGCCAGCAGTTTCGCCGGGGGCACGTACGAGCAGTACTTC.

At least ten counts were recorded for this clonotype. The chain uses TRBV2 and TRBJ1-5; 7 bases line up with TRBD1. Per the germline V gene, CDR1 is SNHLY and CDR2 is FYNNEI. The CDR3 covers 13 residues. J was trimmed by 4 bases and V by 11 bases; bases with no gene match: 8. CDR3 protein: CAGGTDRNQPQHF. CDR3 sequence (DNA): TGTGCCGGGGGGACAGACCGAAATCAGCCCCAGCATTTT.

The V and J genes are TRBV12-3 or TRBV12-4 and TRBJ2-2; 7 bases line up with TRBD2. There are 15 residues in the CDR3. The trim removed 4 bases at V and 5 bases at J, leaving 7 bases unmatched. The CDR3 sequence: CASSSAGRGTGELFF. The CDR3 DNA is TGTGCCAGCAGTTCGGCAGGGCGGGGGACCGGGGAGCTGTTTTTT.

This clonotype was observed a handful of times. The J gene is TRBJ2-7, the V gene TRBV3-1, with 8 bases that match TRBD2. Germline V gives CDR1 LGHDT, CDR2 YNNKEL (reference sequence). The CDR3 extends over 14 amino acids. The ends lost 4 bases at V and 5 bases at J; junction bases unmatched: 7. The CDR3 nucleotides read TGTGCCAGCAGCCTGGGACTAGGTCTCCACGAGCAGTACTTC. It yields the protein CASSLGLGLHEQYF.

The chain combines TRBV7-8 with TRBJ2-7; 7 bases map to TRBD1. Trimming cost V 5 bases and J 3 bases; bases outside gene matches: 10. Germline loops: CDR1 SGHVS, CDR2 FQNEAQ. CDR3 length: 15 residues. The CDR3 here is CASSAYHRGGYEQYF. The CDR3 coding sequence is TGTGCCAGCAGCGCCTATCACAGGGGCGGCTACGAGCAGTACTTC.

This clonotype was seen at least ten times. The chain is built from TRBV5-1 and TRBJ2-2, with 12 bases identical to TRBD1. Germline V gene sequence: CDR1 SGHRS, CDR2 YFSETQ. The V segment lost 4 bases and the J segment 4 bases; nucleotides outside the gene matches: 2. The CDR3 spans 15 residues. CDR3 sequence: CASSEGQGATGELFF. CDR3 DNA sequence: TGCGCCAGCAGCGAGGGACAGGGGGCCACCGGGGAGCTGTTTTTT.

The table lists this clonotype with a few counts. The chain links TRBV20-1 to TRBJ2-7; possible D gene TRBD2, 6 bases. Deletions cut 7 bases from V and 2 bases from J, with 15 bases between. This CDR3 has 13 amino acids. The germline gives CDR1 DFQATT, CDR2 SNEGSKA (reference sequence). CDR3 loop: CSVVSGSTYEQYF. Here the CDR3 DNA reads TGCAGTGTTGTTAGCGGATCTACCTACGAGCAGTACTTC.

This rearrangement joins TRBV20-1 to TRBJ2-7; D may be TRBD1 or TRBD2 (5 bases each). The CDR3 runs 14 residues. Germline loops: CDR1 DFQATT, CDR2 SNEGSKA (reference sequence). V was shortened by 5 bases and J by 0 bases, with 14 bases between the two germline ends. The CDR3 is CSAGLEGSSYEQYF. Written as DNA, the CDR3 is TGCAGTGCTGGACTCGAGGGGAGCTCCTACGAGCAGTACTTC.

V is TRBV5-1 and J is TRBJ2-3, with TRBD1 identical over 9 bases. V lost 0 bases, J lost 4 bases, and 3 bases stayed unmatched. CDR1 and CDR2 (germline): SGHRS, YFSETQ. The CDR3 covers 15 residues. Written as DNA, the CDR3 is TGCGCCAGCAGCTTGGGGGACAGGGACTCAGATACGCAGTATTTT. Protein: CASSLGDRDSDTQYF.

The chain uses TRBV19 and TRBJ2-7; 9 bases align to TRBD2. Germline CDR1 LNHDA, CDR2 SQIVND (reference sequence). The V and J ends lost 6 bases and 4 bases, in that order; junction bases with no gene match: 7. The CDR3 is made up of 14 amino acids. In nucleotides, the CDR3 is TGTGCCAGTAGGTCCGGGACTAGCACGTACGAGCAGTACTTC. It yields the protein CASRSGTSTYEQYF.

The rearrangement uses TRBV4-2 and TRBJ1-1; perhaps TRBD1 as D (5 bases). The CDR3 runs 14 residues. The germline CDR1 and CDR2 sequences are LGHNA and YNFKEQ. The ends were cut back, 4 bases at V and 6 bases at J, with 15 bases in the middle. The CDR3 sequence is CASSPFGARAEAFF. The DNA for the CDR3 is TGTGCCAGCAGCCCCTTCGGGGCTAGGGCTGAAGCTTTCTTT.